This TCR beta chain was identified in a study of CD8+ T cells in alopecia areata. Study details: Dosing with tofacitinib proceeded for 6 to 18 months, followed by 6 months off drug.

Collection of lesional scalp punch biopsies and peripheral blood was performed in alopecia areata patients. CD4+ and CD8+ T cells were sorted from PBMCs stained for CD3, CD4 and CD8. Broader study findings: Clonality was higher in lesional than normal scalp, especially in alopecia totalis/universalis.

As to this clone: The antigen is unknown.

Trimming shortened V by 0 bases and J by 8 bases, and 7 bases separated the two germline ends. The germline gives CDR1 KGHSH, CDR2 LQKENI. The CDR3 has 13 residues. Extracted from the samples, RNA was reverse transcribed into cDNA to serve as the sequencing template. Method: immunoSEQ multiplex PCR; TCRdb's copy keeps in-frame clones and lacks some. The repertoire has just over 150,000 clones, approximately 53% of them found once; the top ten carry roughly 21%. The receptor's source is a human donor with alopecia areata. The sequencing here drew on CD8+ T cells sorted from blood, taken at week 0. This chain uses TRBV18 with TRBJ1-4; a possible D gene is TRBD1 (6 bases). The chain's CDR3 is CASSPPQGEKLFF. The CDR3 bases are TGTGCCAGCTCACCACCTCAGGGGGAAAAACTGTTTTTT.